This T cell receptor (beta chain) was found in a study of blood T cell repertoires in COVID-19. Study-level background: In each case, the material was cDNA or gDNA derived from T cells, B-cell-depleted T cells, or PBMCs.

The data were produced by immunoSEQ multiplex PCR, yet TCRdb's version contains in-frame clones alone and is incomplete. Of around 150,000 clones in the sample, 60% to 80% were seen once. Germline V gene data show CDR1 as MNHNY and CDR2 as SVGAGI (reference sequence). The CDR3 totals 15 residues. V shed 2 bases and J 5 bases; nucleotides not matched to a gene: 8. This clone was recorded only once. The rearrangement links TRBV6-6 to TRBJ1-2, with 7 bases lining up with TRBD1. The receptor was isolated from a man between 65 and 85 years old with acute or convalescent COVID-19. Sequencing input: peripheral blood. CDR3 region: CASSYLPQGRYGYTF. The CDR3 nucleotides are TGTGCCAGCAGTTACCTCCCACAGGGGAGGTATGGCTACACCTTC.